The clone carrying this T cell receptor beta chain was picked up one time. The CDR3 loop spans 12 amino acids. CDR1 and CDR2 (germline): SNHLY, FYNNEI. Trimming cost V 7 bases and J 2 bases, with 8 bases left between them. The sample belongs to a study of blood T cell repertoires in COVID-19. Assay: immunoSEQ multiplex PCR; the TCRdb copy retains only in-frame clones and omits some. The table has more than 150,000 clones, 85% to 95% seen once. Sequenced sample: peripheral blood. This receptor was taken from a middle-aged man with acute or convalescent COVID-19. This chain joins TRBV2 and TRBJ1-2; a weak D match, TRBD1 (5 bases). The CDR3 nucleotides read TGTGCCAGCACCGACAGAAACTATGGCTACACCTTC. This translates into CASTDRNYGYTF. The full variable domain, its missing parts supplied by reference TRBV2 and TRBJ1-2, is EPEVTQTPSHQVTQMGQEVILRCVPISNHLYFYWYRQILGQKVEFLVSFYNNEISEKSEIFDDQFSVERPDGSNFTLKIRSTKLEDSAMYFCASTDRNYGYTFGSGTRLTVV.